This entry lists 2 T cell receptor beta chains sequenced from one sample in a study of blood T cell repertoires in COVID-19 (dated by TCRdb to the early 2020s). Libraries were built with the immunoSEQ multiplex PCR assay. TCRdb provides this immuneACCESS table in a form limited to in-frame rearrangements. Some clones are lacking; in checked studies, under half of them reflect an unresolved V gene, and why the rest are absent is not known. In all, the sample holds a few hundred thousand clones, and about nine tenths of those were seen once. The top ten clones comprise about 0.9% of the sample. The sample consisted of PBMCs or T cells enriched from blood (not recorded which). The receptors were gathered from a middle-aged woman who had been exposed to COVID-19.

On this clone itself: At the DNA level, this CDR3 is encoded by other sequences in the same sample as well. The chain uses TRBV9 and TRBJ1-1; possible D gene TRBD1, 6 bases. The germline V gene has CDR1 SGDLS and CDR2 YYNGEE. This CDR3 spans 13 amino acids. The ends were cut back, 1 base at V and 4 bases at J, with 8 bases in the middle. The CDR3 nucleotides are TGTGCCAGCAGCGTAACAGGGAGCACTGAAGCTTTCTTT. This codes for CASSVTGSTEAFF.

The chain has TRBV7-9 and TRBJ1-3; maybe TRBD1 (5 bases). The CDR3 extends over 16 amino acids. V dropped 1 base and J dropped 0 bases, with 10 bases sitting between them. Looked up from germline, CDR1 is SEHNR and CDR2 is FQNEAQ (reference sequence). The CDR3 sequence: CASSLGQSISGNTIYF. CDR3 nucleotides: TGTGCCAGCAGCTTAGGACAGTCCATCTCTGGAAACACCATATATTTT.